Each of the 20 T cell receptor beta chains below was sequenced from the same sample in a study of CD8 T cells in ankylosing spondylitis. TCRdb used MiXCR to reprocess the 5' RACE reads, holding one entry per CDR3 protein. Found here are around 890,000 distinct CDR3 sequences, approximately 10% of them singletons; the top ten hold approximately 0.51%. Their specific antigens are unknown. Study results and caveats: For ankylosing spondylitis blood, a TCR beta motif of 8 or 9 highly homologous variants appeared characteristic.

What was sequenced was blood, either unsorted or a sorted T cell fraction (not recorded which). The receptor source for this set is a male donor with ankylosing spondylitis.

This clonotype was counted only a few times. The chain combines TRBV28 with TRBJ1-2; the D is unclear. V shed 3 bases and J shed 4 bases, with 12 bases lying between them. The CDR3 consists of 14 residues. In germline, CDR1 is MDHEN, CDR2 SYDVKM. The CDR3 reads CASSFPGEGYGYTF. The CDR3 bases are TGTGCCAGCAGTTTCCCGGGCGAAGGCTATGGCTACACCTTC.

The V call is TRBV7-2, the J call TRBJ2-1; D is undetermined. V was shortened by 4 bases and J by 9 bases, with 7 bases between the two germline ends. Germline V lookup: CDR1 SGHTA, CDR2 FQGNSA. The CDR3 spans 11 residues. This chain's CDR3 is CASSYYGEQFF. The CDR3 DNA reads TGTGCCAGCAGCTACTACGGTGAGCAGTTCTTC. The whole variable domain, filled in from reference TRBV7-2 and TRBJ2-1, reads GAGVSQSPSNKVTEKGKDVELRCDPISGHTALYWYRQSLGQGLEFLIYFQGNSAPDKSGLPSDRFSAERTGGSVSTLTIQRTQQEDSAVYLCASSYYGEQFFGPGTRLTVL.

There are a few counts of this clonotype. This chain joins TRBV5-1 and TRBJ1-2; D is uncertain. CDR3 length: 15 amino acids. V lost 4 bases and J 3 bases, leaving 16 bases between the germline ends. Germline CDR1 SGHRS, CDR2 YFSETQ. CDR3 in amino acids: CASSPRGREDYGYTF. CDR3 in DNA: TGCGCCAGCAGCCCCCGGGGTAGGGAGGACTATGGCTACACCTTC.

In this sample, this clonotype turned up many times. The CDR3: CASSYSAGVGYTF. The CDR3 DNA is TGTGCCAGCAGTTATTCGGCAGGGGTTGGCTACACCTTC. The gene calls are TRBV12-3 or TRBV12-4 and TRBJ1-2; D possibly corresponds to TRBD1 (6 bases). Between the trimmed V and J ends, which lost 4 bases and 7 bases, there was a span of 13 bases. This CDR3 region has 13 residues.

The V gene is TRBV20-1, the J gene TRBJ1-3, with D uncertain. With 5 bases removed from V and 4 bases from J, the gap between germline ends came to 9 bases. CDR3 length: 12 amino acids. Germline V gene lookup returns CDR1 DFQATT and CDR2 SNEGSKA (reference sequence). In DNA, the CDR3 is TGCAGTGCTGCGCTAGGGGGAAACACCATATATTTT. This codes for CSAALGGNTIYF.

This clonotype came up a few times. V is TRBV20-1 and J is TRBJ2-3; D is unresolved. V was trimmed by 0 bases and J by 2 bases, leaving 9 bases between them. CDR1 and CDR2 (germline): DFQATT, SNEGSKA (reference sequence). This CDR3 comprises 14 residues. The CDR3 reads CSARDRRFTDTQYF. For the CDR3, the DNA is TGCAGTGCTAGAGATAGGCGATTCACAGATACGCAGTATTTT.

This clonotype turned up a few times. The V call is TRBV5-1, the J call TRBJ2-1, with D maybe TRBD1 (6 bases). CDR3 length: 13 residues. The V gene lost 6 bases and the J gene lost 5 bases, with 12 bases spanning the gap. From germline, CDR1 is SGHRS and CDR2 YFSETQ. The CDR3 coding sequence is TGCGCCAGCACGATTGGGGGCAACAATGAGCAGTTCTTC. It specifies CASTIGGNNEQFF.

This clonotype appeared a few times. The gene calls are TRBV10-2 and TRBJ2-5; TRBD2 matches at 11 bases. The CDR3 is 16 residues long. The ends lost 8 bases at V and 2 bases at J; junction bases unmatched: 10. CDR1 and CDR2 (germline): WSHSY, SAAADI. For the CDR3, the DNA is TGCGCCAGCTTATTGACTAGCGGGGAGACTCAAGAGACCCAGTACTTC. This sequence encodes CASLLTSGETQETQYF.

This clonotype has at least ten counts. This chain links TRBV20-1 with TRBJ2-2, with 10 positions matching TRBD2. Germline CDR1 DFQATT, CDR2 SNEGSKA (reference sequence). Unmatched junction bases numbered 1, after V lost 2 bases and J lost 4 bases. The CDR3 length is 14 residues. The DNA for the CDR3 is TGCAGTGCTAGACGGACTAGCGGCACCGGGGAGCTGTTTTTT. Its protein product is CSARRTSGTGELFF.

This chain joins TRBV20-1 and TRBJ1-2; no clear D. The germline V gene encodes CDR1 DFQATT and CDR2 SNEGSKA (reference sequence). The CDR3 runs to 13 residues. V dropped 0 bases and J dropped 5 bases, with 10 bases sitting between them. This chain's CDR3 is CSARDPLMYGYTF. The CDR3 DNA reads TGCAGTGCTAGAGATCCCCTAATGTATGGCTACACCTTC.

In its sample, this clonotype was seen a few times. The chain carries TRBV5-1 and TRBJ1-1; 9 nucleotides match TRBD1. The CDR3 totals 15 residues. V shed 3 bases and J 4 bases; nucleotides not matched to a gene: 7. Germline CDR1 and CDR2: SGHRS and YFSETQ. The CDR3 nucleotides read TGCGCCAGCAGCTCCTTACAGGGGGCAGGCACTGAAGCTTTCTTT. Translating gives CASSSLQGAGTEAFF. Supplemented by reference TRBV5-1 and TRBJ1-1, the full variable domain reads KAGVTQTPRYLIKTRGQQVTLSCSPISGHRSVSWYQQTPGQGLQFLFEYFSETQRNKGNFPGRFSGRQFSNSRSEMNVSTLELGDSALYLCASSSLQGAGTEAFFGQGTRLTVV.

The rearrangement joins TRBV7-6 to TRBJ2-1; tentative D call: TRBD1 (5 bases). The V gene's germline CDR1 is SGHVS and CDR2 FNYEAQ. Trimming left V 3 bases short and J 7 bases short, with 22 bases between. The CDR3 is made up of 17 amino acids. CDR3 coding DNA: TGTGCCAGCAGCTTGTCGTGGGGCTCTCAGGGTTGGAATGAGCAGTTCTTC. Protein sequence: CASSLSWGSQGWNEQFF.

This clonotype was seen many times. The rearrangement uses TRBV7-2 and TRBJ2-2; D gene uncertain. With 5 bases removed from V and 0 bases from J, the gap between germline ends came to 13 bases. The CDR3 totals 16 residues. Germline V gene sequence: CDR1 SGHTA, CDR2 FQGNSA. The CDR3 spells CASSPLGRTNTGELFF. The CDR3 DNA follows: TGTGCCAGCAGCCCTCTGGGAAGAACGAACACCGGGGAGCTGTTTTTT.

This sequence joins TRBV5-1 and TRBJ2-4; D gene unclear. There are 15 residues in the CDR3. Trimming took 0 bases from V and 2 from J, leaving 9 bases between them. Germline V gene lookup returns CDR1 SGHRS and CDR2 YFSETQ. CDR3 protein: CASSLAGPTKNIQYF. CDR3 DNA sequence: TGCGCCAGCAGCTTGGCCGGGCCAACCAAAAACATTCAGTACTTC.

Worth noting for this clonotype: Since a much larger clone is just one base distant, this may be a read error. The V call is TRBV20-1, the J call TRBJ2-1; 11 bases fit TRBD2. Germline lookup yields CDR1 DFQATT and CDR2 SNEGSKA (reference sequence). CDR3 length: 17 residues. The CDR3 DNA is TGCAGTGCTAGAAGGGCTAGCGGGAGGAGCTCCTACAATGAGCAGTTATTC. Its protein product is CSARRASGRSSYNEQLF.

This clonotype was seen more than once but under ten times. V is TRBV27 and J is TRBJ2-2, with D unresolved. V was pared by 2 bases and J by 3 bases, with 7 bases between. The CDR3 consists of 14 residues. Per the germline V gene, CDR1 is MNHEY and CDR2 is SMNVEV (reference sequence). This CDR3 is CASSLDHYTGELFF. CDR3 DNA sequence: TGTGCCAGCAGTTTAGATCACTACACCGGGGAGCTGTTTTTT.

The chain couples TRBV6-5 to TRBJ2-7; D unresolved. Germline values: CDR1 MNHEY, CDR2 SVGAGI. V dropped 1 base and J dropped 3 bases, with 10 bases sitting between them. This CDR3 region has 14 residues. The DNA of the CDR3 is TGTGCCAGCAGTTACTACGGGCAGGACTACGAGCAGTACTTC. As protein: CASSYYGQDYEQYF.

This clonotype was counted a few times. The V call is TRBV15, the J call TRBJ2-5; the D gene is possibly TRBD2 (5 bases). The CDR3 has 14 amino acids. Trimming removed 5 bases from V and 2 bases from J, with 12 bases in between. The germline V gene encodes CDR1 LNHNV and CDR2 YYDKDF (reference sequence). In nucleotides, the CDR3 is TGTGCCACCAGCCAAGGACTCGAACAAGAGACCCAGTACTTC. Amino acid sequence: CATSQGLEQETQYF.

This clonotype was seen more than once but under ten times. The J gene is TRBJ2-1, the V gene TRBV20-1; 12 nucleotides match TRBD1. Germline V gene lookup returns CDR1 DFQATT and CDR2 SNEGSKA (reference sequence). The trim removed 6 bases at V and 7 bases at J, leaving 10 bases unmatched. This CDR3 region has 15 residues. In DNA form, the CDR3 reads TGCAGTGCCCGTACCGGGACAGGGGGCAGGAATGAGCAGTTCTTC. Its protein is CSARTGTGGRNEQFF.

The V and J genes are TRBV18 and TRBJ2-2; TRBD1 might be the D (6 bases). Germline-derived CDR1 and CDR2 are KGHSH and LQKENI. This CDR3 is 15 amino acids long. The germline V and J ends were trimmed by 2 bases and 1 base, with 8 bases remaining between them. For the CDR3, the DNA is TGTGCCAGCTCACCATGGACAGAGAACACCGGGGAGCTGTTTTTT. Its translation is CASSPWTENTGELFF.